This TCR beta chain is from a study of T cell responses to AZD1222 COVID-19 vaccine. General study findings and limits: Close to half of all spike-specific TCRs reportedly target regions of the variants that are unmutated.

The CDR3 contains 16 residues. Trimming left V 0 bases short and J 10 bases short, with 20 bases between. Germline assignment: CDR1 SGHRS and CDR2 YFSETQ. This table comes from immunoSEQ multiplex PCR, and its TCRdb copy is limited to in-frame clones, with some not included. The data show 90,000 to 150,000 clones, around 90% seen once. Points on this clone: Its antigen is currently unknown.

The sample consisted of peripheral blood, taken on day 0 of AZD1222 vaccination. The chain combines TRBV5-1 with TRBJ2-1; the D gene could be TRBD1 or TRBD2 (5 bases each). The source is an adult in good health. As DNA, the CDR3 is TGCGCCAGCAGCTTGGAACCGGGGACCAGCTTTAGGGAGCAGTTCTTC. Translated, it gives CASSLEPGTSFREQFF.